This T cell receptor beta chain originates from a study of post-analysis software for immune sequencing data. This CDR3 spans 12 amino acids. V was trimmed by 6 bases and J by 8 bases, leaving 14 bases between them. Germline lookup yields CDR1 SQVTM and CDR2 ANQGSEA. With regard to this clonotype: Its target is unknown.

Study findings and constraints: Five TRBV segments (TRBV5-6, TRBV5-1 and TRBV20-1 among them) occurred more frequently in patients than in controls.

Prepared libraries of TCR beta cDNA carried unique molecular identifiers. From the PCR reads, TCRdb called clonotypes with MiXCR, one entry per CDR3 protein. Of roughly 800,000 distinct CDR3 sequences listed, approximately 50% are singletons. This TCR came from a girl between 5 and 17 years old with multiple sclerosis. The sample consisted of blood. This chain uses TRBV29-1 with TRBJ2-1, with D unclear. The CDR3 nucleotides read TGCAGCGTAGCCTACATCGGAGATGAGCAGTTCTTC. Translating gives CSVAYIGDEQFF.